This TCR beta chain was retrieved from a study of blood T cell repertoires in COVID-19. V lost 1 base to trimming and J lost 4 bases; unmatched junction nucleotides: 4. Germline V gene lookup returns CDR1 LGHNA and CDR2 YSLEER. The CDR3 is 16 amino acids. Data came from immunoSEQ multiplex PCR; TCRdb stores just in-frame clones and leaves some out. This sample has some 140,000 clones, with roughly 90% found just once. The sequence came from a man between 65 and 85 years old with active COVID-19. The chain links TRBV4-3 to TRBJ2-7; 13 bases are shared with TRBD2. The material sequenced was peripheral blood. As DNA, the CDR3 is TGCGCCAGCAGCCAAGGGAGACTAGCGGGAGGATACGAGCAGTACTTC. Translating gives CASSQGRLAGGYEQYF.